This T cell receptor beta chain was captured by sequencing in a study of blood T cell repertoires in COVID-19. J lost 7 bases, V lost 7 bases, and 18 bases had no gene match. The V gene's germline CDR1 is MNHEY and CDR2 SMNVEV (reference sequence). The CDR3 runs 18 residues. TCRdb keeps only in-frame clones here, not all; method: immunoSEQ multiplex PCR. This sample carries 200,000 to 250,000 clones, 83% of them seen once, and the ten largest clones take around 5.2%. The specimen sequenced was peripheral blood. The receptor's source is a human donor in a cohort sampled during active COVID-19. This rearrangement joins TRBV27 to TRBJ1-6; 8 bases agree with TRBD1. The CDR3 sequence is CASTLDPRTGRGNSPLHF. CDR3 bases: TGTGCCAGCACCCTAGATCCCCGGACAGGGCGGGGGAATTCACCCCTCCACTTT.